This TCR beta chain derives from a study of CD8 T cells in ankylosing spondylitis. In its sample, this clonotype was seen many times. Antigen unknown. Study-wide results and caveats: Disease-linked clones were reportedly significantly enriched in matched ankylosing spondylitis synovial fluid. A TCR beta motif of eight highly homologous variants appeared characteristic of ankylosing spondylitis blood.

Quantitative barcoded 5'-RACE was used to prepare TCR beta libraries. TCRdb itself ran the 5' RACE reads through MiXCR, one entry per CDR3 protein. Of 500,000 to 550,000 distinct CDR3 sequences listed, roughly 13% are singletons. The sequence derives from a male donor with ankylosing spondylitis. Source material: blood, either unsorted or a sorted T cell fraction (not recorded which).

As DNA, the CDR3 is TGTGCCAGCAGTTTAGGCCTCTACGAGCAGTACTTC. Amino acids: CASSLGLYEQYF. This chain joins TRBV12-3 or TRBV12-4 and TRBJ2-7; D is unresolved. CDR3 length: 12 residues. Trimming removed 1 base from V and 3 bases from J, with 4 bases in between.